The next 2 T cell receptor beta chains were all read from a single sample in a study of control samples from healthy donors and cancer patients. Assay: immunoSEQ multiplex PCR; the TCRdb copy retains only in-frame clones and omits some. Here the sample spans approximately 87,000 clones, approximately 86% being singletons. The specimen was blood. The origin of the receptors is a woman between 45 and 65 years old in good health.

J is TRBJ2-7 and V is TRBV9; possibly TRBD2 for D (6 bases). V was trimmed by 0 bases and J by 2 bases, leaving 12 bases between them. Looked up from germline, CDR1 is SGDLS and CDR2 is YYNGEE. The CDR3 runs 15 residues. The DNA for the CDR3 is TGTGCCAGCAGCGTAGCTATCGGGAGAACCTACGAGCAGTACTTC. It encodes CASSVAIGRTYEQYF. Full variable domain (outside the CDR3, taken from reference TRBV9 and TRBJ2-7): DSGVTQTPKHLITATGQRVTLRCSPRSGDLSVYWYQQSLDQGLQFLIQYYNGEERAKGNILERFSAQQFPDLHSELNLSSLELGDSALYFCASSVAIGRTYEQYFGPGTRLTVT.

This clone was seen a single time. One end of the junction varies from germline; a read error may be responsible. V and J are TRBV10-3 and TRBJ2-7; unclear D gene. CDR3 length equals 11 residues. Germline V gene lookup returns CDR1 ENHRY and CDR2 SYGVKD. The CDR3 bases are TGTGCCATCAGTCAGTCTCGCGAGCAGTACTTC. This gives the protein CAISQSREQYF.